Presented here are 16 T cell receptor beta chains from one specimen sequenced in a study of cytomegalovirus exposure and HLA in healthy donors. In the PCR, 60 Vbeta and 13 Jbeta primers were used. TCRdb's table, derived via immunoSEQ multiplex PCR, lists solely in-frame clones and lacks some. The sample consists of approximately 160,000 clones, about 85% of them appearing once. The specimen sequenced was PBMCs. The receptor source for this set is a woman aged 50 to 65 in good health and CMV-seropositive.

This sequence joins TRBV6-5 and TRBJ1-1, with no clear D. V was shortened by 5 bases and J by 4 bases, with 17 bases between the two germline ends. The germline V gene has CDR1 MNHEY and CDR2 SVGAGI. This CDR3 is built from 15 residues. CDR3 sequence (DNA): TGTGCCAGCAGTACTAGGACCGAGCGGGGCACTGAAGCTTTCTTT. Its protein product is CASSTRTERGTEAFF.

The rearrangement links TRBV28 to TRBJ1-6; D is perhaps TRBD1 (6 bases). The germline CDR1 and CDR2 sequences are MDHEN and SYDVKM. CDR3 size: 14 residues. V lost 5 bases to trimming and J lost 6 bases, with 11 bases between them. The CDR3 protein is CASSIPGVNSPLHF. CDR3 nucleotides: TGTGCCAGCAGTATCCCAGGGGTTAATTCACCCCTCCACTTT.

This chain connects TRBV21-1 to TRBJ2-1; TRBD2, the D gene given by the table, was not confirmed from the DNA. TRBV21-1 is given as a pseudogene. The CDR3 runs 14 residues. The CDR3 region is CASSTLAGGNEQFF. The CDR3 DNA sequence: TGTGCCAGCAGCACTTTAGCGGGAGGGAATGAGCAGTTCTTC.

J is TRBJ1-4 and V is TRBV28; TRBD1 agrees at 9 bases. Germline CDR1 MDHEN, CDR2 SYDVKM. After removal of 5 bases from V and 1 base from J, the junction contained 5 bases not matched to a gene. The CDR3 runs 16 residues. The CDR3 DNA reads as TGTGCCAGCAGTCGACAGGGGGTGATAACTAATGAAAAACTGTTTTTT. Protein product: CASSRQGVITNEKLFF.

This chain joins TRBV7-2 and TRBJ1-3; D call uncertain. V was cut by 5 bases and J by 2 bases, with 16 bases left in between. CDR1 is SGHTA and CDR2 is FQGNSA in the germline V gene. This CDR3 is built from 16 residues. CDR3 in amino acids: CASSPSQAPAGNTIYF. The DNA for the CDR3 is TGTGCCAGCAGCCCTTCTCAGGCTCCTGCTGGAAACACCATATATTTT.

The chain's CDR3 is CASSVVAGGGLNEQFF. CDR3 in DNA: TGTGCCAGCAGCGTAGTGGCCGGAGGAGGGTTGAATGAGCAGTTCTTC. The rearrangement links TRBV9 to TRBJ2-1, with a possible D match to TRBD2 (6 bases). The ends were cut back, 0 bases at V and 7 bases at J, with 17 bases in the middle. The CDR3 spans 16 residues. The germline CDR1 and CDR2 sequences are SGDLS and YYNGEE. Full variable domain (remainder filled in from reference TRBV9 and TRBJ2-1): DSGVTQTPKHLITATGQRVTLRCSPRSGDLSVYWYQQSLDQGLQFLIQYYNGEERAKGNILERFSAQQFPDLHSELNLSSLELGDSALYFCASSVVAGGGLNEQFFGPGTRLTVL.

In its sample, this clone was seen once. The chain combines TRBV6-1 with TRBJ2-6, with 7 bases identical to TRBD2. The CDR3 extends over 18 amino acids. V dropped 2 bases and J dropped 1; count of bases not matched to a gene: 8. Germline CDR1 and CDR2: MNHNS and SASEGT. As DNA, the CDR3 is TGTGCCAGCAGTGAATTCACTAGCGAACCATCTGGGGCCAACGTCCTGACTTTC. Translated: CASSEFTSEPSGANVLTF.

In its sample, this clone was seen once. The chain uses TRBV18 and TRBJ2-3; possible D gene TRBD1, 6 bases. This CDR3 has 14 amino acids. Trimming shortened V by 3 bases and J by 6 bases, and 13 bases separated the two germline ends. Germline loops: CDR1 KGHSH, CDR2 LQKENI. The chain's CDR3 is CASSPATGPDTQYF. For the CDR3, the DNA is TGTGCCAGCTCACCGGCGACAGGTCCGGATACGCAGTATTTT.

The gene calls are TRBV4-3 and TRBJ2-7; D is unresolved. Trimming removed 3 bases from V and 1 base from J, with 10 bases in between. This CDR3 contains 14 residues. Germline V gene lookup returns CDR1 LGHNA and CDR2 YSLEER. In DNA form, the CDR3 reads TGCGCCAGCAGCCAGATACAGCTATCCTACGAGCAGTACTTC. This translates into CASSQIQLSYEQYF.

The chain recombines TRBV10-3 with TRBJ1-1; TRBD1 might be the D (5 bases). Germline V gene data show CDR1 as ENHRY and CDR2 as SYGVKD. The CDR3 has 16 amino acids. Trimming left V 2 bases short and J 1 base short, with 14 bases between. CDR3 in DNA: TGTGCCATCAGTGAGACGGACCCGGGGGAGAACACTGAAGCTTTCTTT. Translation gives CAISETDPGENTEAFF.

For the CDR3, the DNA is TGTGCCAGCAGCCCCGGACAGGGGGTCCGACCTTTCTTT. As protein: CASSPGQGVRPFF. This chain connects TRBV7-2 to TRBJ1-1; 10 nucleotides match TRBD1. The germline V gene has CDR1 SGHTA and CDR2 FQGNSA. This CDR3 has 13 amino acids. V trimming: 5 bases; J trimming: 12 bases; junction bases outside the gene matches: 9.

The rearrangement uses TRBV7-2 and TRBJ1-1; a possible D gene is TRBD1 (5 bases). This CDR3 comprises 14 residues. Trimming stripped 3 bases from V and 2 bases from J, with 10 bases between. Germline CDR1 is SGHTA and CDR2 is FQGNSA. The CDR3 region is CASSFQGSNTEAFF. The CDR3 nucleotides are TGTGCCAGCAGCTTCCAGGGTAGTAACACTGAAGCTTTCTTT. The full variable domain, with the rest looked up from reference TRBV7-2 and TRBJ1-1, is GAGVSQSPSNKVTEKGKDVELRCDPISGHTALYWYRQSLGQGLEFLIYFQGNSAPDKSGLPSDRFSAERTGGSVSTLTIQRTQQEDSAVYLCASSFQGSNTEAFFGQGTRLTVV.

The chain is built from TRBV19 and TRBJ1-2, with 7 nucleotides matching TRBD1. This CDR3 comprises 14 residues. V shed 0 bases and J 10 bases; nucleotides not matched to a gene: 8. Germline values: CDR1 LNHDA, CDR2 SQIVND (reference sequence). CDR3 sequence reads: CASSIDRGGLDYTF. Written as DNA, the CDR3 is TGTGCCAGTAGTATAGATCGAGGGGGCCTGGACTACACCTTC.

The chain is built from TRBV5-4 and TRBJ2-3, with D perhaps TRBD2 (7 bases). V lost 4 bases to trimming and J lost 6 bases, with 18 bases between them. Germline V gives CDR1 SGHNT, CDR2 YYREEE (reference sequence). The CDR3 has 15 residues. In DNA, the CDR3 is TGTGCCAGCAGCCCGGGTGGGGGGGCGGGGGATACGCAGTATTTT. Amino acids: CASSPGGGAGDTQYF.

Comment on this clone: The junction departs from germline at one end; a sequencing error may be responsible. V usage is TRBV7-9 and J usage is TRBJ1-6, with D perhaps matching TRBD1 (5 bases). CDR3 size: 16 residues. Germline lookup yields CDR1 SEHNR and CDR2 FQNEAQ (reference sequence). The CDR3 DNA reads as TGTTCCAGCAGCTTAGACGGCAGGGAGGCAGGTTCACCCCTCCACTTT. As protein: CSSSLDGREAGSPLHF.

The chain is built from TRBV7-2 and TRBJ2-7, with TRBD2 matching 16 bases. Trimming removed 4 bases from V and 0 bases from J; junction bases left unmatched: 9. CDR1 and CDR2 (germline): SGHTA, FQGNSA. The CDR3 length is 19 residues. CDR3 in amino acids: CASSSGTSGGAGISYEQYF. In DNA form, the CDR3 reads TGTGCCAGCAGCTCCGGGACTAGCGGGGGGGCCGGTATCTCCTACGAGCAGTACTTC.